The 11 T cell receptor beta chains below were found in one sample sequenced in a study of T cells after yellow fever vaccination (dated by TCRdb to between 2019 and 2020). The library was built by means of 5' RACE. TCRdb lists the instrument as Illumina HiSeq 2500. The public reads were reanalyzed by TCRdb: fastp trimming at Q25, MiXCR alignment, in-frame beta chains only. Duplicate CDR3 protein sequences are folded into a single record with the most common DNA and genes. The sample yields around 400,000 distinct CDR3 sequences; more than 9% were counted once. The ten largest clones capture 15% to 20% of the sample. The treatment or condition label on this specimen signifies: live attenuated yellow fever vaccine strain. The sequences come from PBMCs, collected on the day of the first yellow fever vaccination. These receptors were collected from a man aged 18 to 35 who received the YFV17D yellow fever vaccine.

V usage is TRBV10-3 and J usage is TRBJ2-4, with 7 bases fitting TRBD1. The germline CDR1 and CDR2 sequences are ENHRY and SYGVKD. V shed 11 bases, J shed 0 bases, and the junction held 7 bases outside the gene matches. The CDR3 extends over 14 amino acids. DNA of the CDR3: TGTGCCGCACGGGACAGTCTAGCCAAAAACATTCAGTACTTC. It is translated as CAARDSLAKNIQYF.

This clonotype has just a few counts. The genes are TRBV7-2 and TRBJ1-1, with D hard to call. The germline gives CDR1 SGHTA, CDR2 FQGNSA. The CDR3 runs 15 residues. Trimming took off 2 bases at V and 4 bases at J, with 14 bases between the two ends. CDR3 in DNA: TGTGCCAGCAGCTTAATGAGATCGGGGTCCACTGAAGCTTTCTTT. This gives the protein CASSLMRSGSTEAFF.

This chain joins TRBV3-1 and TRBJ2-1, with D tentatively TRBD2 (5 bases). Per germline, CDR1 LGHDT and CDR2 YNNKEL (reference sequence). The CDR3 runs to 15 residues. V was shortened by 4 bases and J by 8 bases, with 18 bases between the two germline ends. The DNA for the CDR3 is TGTGCCAGCAGCCCCGGGCCTGGAGGCGTGTATGAGCAGTTCTTC. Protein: CASSPGPGGVYEQFF.

The CDR3 bases are TGCAGTGCCCACGGGGCGACCGGACCGAGCACAGATACGCAGTATTTT. Encoded protein: CSAHGATGPSTDTQYF. The chain recombines TRBV20-1 with TRBJ2-3; D tentatively reads TRBD1 or TRBD2 (5 bases each). Trimming left V 6 bases short and J 0 bases short, with 19 bases between. The CDR3 runs 16 residues. Germline CDR1 is DFQATT and CDR2 is SNEGSKA (reference sequence).

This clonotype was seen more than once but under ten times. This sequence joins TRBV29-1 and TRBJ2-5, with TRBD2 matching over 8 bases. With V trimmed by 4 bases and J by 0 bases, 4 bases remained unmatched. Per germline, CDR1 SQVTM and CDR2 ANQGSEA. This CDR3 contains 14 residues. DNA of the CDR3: TGCAGCGTTGTCCCAGCGGGGGACCAAGAGACCCAGTACTTC. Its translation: CSVVPAGDQETQYF.

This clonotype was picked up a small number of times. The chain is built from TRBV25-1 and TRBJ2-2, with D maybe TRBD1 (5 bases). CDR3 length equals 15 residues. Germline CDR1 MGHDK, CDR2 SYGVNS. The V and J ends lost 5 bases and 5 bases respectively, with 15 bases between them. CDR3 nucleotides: TGTGCCAGCAGTCCCAGACAGTACCTTACCGGGGAGCTGTTTTTT. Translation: CASSPRQYLTGELFF.

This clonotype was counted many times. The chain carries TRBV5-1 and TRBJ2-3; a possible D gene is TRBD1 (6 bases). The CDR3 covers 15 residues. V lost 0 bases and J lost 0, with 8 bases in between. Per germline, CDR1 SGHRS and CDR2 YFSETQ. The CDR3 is CASSLARGSTDTQYF. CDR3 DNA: TGCGCCAGCAGCTTGGCCAGGGGCAGCACAGATACGCAGTATTTT.

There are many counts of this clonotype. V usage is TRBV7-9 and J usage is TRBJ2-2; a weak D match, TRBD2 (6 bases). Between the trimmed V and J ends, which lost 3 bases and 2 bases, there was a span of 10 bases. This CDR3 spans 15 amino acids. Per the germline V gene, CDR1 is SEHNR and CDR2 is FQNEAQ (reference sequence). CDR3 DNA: TGTGCCAGCAGCTTTTGGGGACTTAACACCGGGGAGCTGTTTTTT. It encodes CASSFWGLNTGELFF. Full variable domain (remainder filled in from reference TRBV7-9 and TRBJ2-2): DTGVSQNPRHKITKRGQNVTFRCDPISEHNRLYWYRQTLGQGPEFLTYFQNEAQLEKSRLLSDRFSAERPKGSFSTLEIQRTEQGDSAMYLCASSFWGLNTGELFFGEGSRLTVL.

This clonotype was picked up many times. The CDR3 is CASSPTGSNGYTF. The CDR3 DNA reads as TGTGCCAGCAGTCCGACAGGATCTAATGGCTACACCTTC. The chain recombines TRBV12-3 or TRBV12-4 with TRBJ1-2, with D maybe TRBD1 (6 bases). V was pared by 5 bases and J by 6 bases, with 13 bases between. CDR3 length: 13 residues.

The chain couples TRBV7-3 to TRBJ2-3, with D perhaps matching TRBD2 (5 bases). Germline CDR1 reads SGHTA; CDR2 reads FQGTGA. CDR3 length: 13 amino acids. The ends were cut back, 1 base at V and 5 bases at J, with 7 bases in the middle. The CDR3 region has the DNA TGTGCCAGCAGCTTAATCCGGGAAGATACGCAGTATTTT. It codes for CASSLIREDTQYF.

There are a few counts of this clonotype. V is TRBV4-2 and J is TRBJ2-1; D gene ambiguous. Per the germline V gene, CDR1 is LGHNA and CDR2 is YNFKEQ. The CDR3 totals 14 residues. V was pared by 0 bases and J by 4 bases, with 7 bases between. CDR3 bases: TGTGCCAGCAGCCAAGATTTAGGATACAATGAGCAGTTCTTC. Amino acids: CASSQDLGYNEQFF.